This is a list of T cell receptor beta chains from one sample in a study of molecular identifiers for immune sequencing clone quantification. TCRdb re-analysed the PCR reads in MiXCR, keeping a single row per CDR3 protein. Counted here are about 68,000 distinct CDR3 sequences, approximately 18% occurring once; the ten biggest clones make up approximately 1.5%. Sample: naive CD8+ T cells from blood, with Jurkat cell RNA spiked in. The receptors stem from a human donor in good health. Some libraries in this study had Jurkat cell RNA spiked in. The CDR3 runs from the conserved cysteine through the conserved F or W. Fields, in order: CDR3 protein, CDR3 DNA, V gene, clone size, J gene, D gene. A D gene is named only where the DNA matches it firmly. Where a row states a size, it is once, few, many or the class of an expanded clone; other rows omit it.

CASSFRTYGTGYNTEAFF TGTGCCAGCAGTTTTCGGACCTACGGGACAGGTTATAACACTGAAGCTTTCTTT TRBV27 NA TRBJ1-1 TRBD1
CASRKTLMDRLSTEAFF TGTGCCAGCAGGAAGACATTGATGGACAGACTGAGCACTGAAGCTTTCTTT TRBV2 once TRBJ1-1 NA
CASKKRTSGSTETQYF TGTGCCAGCAAGAAGCGGACTAGCGGGAGTACGGAGACCCAGTACTTC TRBV6-1 many TRBJ2-5 TRBD2
CAWREGYEQYF TGTGCCTGGCGGGAGGGCTACGAGCAGTACTTC TRBV30 NA TRBJ2-7 TRBD2
CASSFSANYGYTF TGTGCCAGCAGTTTTTCAGCTAACTATGGCTACACCTTC TRBV27 NA TRBJ1-2 NA
CATSRDSASGTWGEQYF TGTGCCACCAGCAGAGATTCAGCTAGCGGGACATGGGGTGAGCAGTACTTC TRBV15 NA TRBJ2-5 TRBD2
CASSFGHPREQYF TGTGCCAGCAGCTTTGGACACCCAAGGGAGCAGTACTTC TRBV5-3 NA TRBJ2-7 NA
CASSQYLRDESSYEQYF TGCGCCAGCAGCCAATACCTCCGGGACGAGAGCTCCTACGAGCAGTACTTC TRBV4-3 many TRBJ2-7 NA
CASSQEQDATYEQYF TGTGCCAGCAGCCAAGAACAGGACGCGACCTACGAGCAGTACTTC TRBV4-2 many TRBJ2-7 NA
CASSISGAGLDEQYF TGTGCCAGTAGTATAAGTGGAGCGGGACTCGACGAGCAGTACTTC TRBV19 many TRBJ2-7 TRBD2
CASSAGPTGLGQPQHF TGTGCCAGCAGCGCTGGCCCTACGGGCCTCGGGCAGCCCCAGCATTTT TRBV7-9 many TRBJ1-5 NA